The present TCR beta chain was sequenced within a study of OX40 agonist ivuxolimab in advanced cancers. This clone was observed a few times. Germline V gene lookup returns CDR1 SNHLY and CDR2 FYNNEI. The CDR3 is 15 amino acids. The V gene lost 1 base and the J gene lost 0 bases, with 8 bases spanning the gap. Libraries were prepared by immunoSEQ multiplex PCR; TCRdb keeps only in-frame clonotypes and omits some of them. The table includes 110,000 or so clones, 80% to 95% detected once. The source was CD4+ or CD8+ T cells sorted from blood, collected in a trial of the OX40 agonist ivuxolimab. This chain uses TRBV2 with TRBJ2-3; no firm D call. The receptor was isolated from an adult with an advanced solid tumor such as melanoma, head and neck, liver or kidney cancer. CDR3 residues: CASSEVGSSTDTQYF. For the CDR3, the DNA is TGTGCCAGCAGTGAAGTTGGCAGCAGCACAGATACGCAGTATTTT.